This T cell receptor (beta chain) was profiled in a study of T-cell memory formation after mild COVID-19. The overall study: TCR clusters were mostly donor specific. Study-wide results and caveats: Second-wave clones that peaked on day 37 lacked confirmed SARS-CoV-2 specificity. Prior to infection, memory already included some responding clones, suggesting cross-reactive memory joined.

The ends lost 7 bases at V and 0 bases at J; junction bases unmatched: 5. The germline V gene encodes CDR1 MNHEY and CDR2 SVGEGT. The CDR3 sequence is 16 residues long. This clonotype occurred a few times. As yet, its antigen is unknown. One entry per CDR3 protein, called by TCRdb with MiXCR from the 5' RACE reads. The sample lists some 210,000 distinct CDR3 sequences; around 25% were seen once. The sequence came from an adult woman who had mild COVID-19 (a few samples of this study predate the infection). Cell type and time point are not known. The V gene is TRBV6-2 or TRBV6-3, the J gene TRBJ2-1; TRBD2 matches at 11 bases. Sequenced input: PBMCs or a T cell subset sorted from them (not recorded which). CDR3 in DNA: TGTGCCAGCACCCAGACTAGCGGGACCTCCTACAATGAGCAGTTCTTC. Translated: CASTQTSGTSYNEQFF.